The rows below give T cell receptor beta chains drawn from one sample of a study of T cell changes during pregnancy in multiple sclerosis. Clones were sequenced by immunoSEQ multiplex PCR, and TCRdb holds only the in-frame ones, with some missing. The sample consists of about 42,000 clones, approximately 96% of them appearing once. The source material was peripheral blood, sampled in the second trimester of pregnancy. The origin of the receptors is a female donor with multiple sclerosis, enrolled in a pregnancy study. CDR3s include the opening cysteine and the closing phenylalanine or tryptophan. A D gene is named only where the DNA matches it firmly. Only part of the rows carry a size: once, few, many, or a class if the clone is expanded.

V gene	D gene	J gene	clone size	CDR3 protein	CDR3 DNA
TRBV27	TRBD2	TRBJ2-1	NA	CASSFGTSGRNEQFF	TGTGCCAGCAGTTTCGGGACTAGCGGGAGGAATGAGCAGTTCTTC
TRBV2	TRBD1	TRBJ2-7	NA	CASKPGQPPYEQYF	TGTGCCAGCAAACCGGGACAGCCACCTTACGAGCAGTACTTC
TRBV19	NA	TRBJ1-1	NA	CASSYTLNTEAFF	TGTGCCAGTAGTTATACCCTAAACACTGAAGCTTTCTTT
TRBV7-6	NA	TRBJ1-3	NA	CASSPGPNSGNTIYF	TGTGCCAGCAGCCCCGGTCCCAACTCTGGAAACACCATATATTTT
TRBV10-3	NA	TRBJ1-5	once	CAISDERGNIQPQHF	TGTGCCATCAGCGATGAGAGGGGGAATATTCAGCCCCAGCATTTT
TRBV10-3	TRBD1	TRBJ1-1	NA	CAITPGQYTEAFF	TGTGCCATCACCCCGGGACAGTACACTGAAGCTTTCTTT
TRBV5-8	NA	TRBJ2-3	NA	CASSRGTGPDTQYF	TGTGCCAGCAGCCGCGGAACAGGGCCAGATACGCAGTATTTT
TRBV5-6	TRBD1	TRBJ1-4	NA	CASSYRGRESKLFF	TGTGCCAGCAGCTACAGGGGGCGGGAATCGAAACTGTTTTTT
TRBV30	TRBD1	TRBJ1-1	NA	CAWKKPGQGKIEAFF	TGTGCCTGGAAAAAACCGGGACAGGGGAAAATTGAAGCTTTCTTT
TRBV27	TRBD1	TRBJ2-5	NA	CASSLLDRKVQETQYF	TGTGCCAGCAGTTTACTGGACAGGAAGGTCCAAGAGACCCAGTACTTC
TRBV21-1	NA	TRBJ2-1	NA	CASSVSGLSYNEQFF	TGTGCCAGCAGCGTCTCTGGACTTTCCTACAATGAGCAGTTCTTC
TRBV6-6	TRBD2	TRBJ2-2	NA	CASATSGGAYTGELFF	TGTGCCAGCGCAACTAGCGGGGGGGCCTACACCGGGGAGCTGTTTTTT
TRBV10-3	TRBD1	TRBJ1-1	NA	CAIRPQGAGNTEAFF	TGTGCCATCAGACCACAGGGGGCGGGCAACACTGAAGCTTTCTTT
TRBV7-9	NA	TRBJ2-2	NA	CASSLDSGELFF	TGTGCCAGCAGCTTAGACTCCGGGGAGCTGTTTTTT
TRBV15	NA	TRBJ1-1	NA	CATRHLNTEAFF	TGTGCCACCAGACACCTGAACACTGAAGCTTTCTTT
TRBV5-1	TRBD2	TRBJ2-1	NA	CASSLTSGSYNEQFF	TGCGCCAGCAGCTTGACTAGCGGTAGTTACAATGAGCAGTTCTTC
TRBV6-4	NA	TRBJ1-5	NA	CASSSVAGQDQPQHF	TGTGCCAGCAGCTCCGTCGCGGGGCAGGATCAGCCCCAGCATTTT
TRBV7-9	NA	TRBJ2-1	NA	CASSLGLGEQFF	TGTGCCAGCAGCCTGGGGCTCGGTGAGCAGTTCTTC
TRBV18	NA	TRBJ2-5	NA	CASSPPGRGRETQYF	TGTGCCAGCTCACCACCGGGCAGGGGTAGGGAGACCCAGTACTTC
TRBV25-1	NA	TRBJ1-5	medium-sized	CASSESRAAGNQPQHF	TGTGCCAGCAGTGAATCGAGGGCCGCGGGCAATCAGCCCCAGCATTTT
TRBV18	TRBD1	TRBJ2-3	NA	CASSPGTGRTDTQYF	TGTGCCAGCTCACCGGGGACAGGGAGAACAGATACGCAGTATTTT
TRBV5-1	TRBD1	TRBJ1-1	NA	CASSLAGGRGSAEAFF	TGCGCCAGCAGCTTGGCCGGGGGCAGGGGGAGCGCTGAAGCTTTCTTT
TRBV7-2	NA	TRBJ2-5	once	CASSPDIVETQYF	TGTGCCAGCAGCCCGGACATCGTGGAGACCCAGTACTTC